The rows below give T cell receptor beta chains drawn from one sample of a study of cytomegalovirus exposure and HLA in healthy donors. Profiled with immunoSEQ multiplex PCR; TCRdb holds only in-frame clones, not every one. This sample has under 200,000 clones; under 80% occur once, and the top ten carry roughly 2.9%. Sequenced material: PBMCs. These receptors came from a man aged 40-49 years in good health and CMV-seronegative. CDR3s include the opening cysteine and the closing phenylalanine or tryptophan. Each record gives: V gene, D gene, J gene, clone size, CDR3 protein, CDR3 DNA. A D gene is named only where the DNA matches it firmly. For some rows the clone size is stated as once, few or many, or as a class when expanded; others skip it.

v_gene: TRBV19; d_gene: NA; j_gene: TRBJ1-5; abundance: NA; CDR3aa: CASSIREGGNQPQHF; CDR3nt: TGTGCCAGTAGTATAAGGGAAGGGGGCAATCAGCCCCAGCATTTT
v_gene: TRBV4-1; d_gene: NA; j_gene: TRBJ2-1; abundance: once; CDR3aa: CASSLGEAVYNEQFF; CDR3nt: TGCGCCAGCAGCCTAGGAGAGGCCGTCTACAATGAGCAGTTCTTC
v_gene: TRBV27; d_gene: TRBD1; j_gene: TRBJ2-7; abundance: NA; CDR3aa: CASSSGQVLTYEQYF; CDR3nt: TGTGCCAGCAGTTCAGGACAGGTTTTAACCTACGAGCAGTACTTC
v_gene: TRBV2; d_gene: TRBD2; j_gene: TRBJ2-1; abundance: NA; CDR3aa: CASPELAGGGEQFF; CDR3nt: TGTGCCAGCCCTGAACTAGCGGGAGGGGGTGAGCAGTTCTTC
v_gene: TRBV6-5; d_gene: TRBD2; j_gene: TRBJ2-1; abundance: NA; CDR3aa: CASRGLAGGVEQFF; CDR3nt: TGTGCCAGCAGGGGACTAGCGGGAGGAGTTGAGCAGTTCTTC
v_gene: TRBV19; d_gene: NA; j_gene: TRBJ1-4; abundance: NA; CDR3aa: CASSIWTAREKLFF; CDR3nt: TGTGCCAGTAGTATATGGACAGCACGCGAAAAACTGTTTTTT
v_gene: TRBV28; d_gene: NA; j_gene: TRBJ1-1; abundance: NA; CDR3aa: CASSLAGVTEAFF; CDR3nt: TGTGCCAGCAGTTTAGCAGGGGTCACTGAAGCTTTCTTT
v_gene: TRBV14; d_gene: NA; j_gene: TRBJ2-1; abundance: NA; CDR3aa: CASSQTPGSYYNEQFF; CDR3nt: TGTGCCAGCAGCCAGACTCCCGGGAGCTACTACAATGAGCAGTTCTTC
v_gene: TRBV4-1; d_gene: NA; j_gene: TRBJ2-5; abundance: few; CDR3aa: CASSLMVGQQETQYF; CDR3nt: TGCGCCAGCAGCCTAATGGTAGGACAGCAAGAGACCCAGTACTTC
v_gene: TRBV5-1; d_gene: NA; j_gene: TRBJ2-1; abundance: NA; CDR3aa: CASSLEQSGYNEQFF; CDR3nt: TGCGCCAGCAGCTTGGAACAGAGTGGATACAATGAGCAGTTCTTC
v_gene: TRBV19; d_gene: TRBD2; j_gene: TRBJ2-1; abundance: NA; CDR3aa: CASGRTSGYNEQFF; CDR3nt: TGTGCCAGTGGTCGGACTAGCGGATACAATGAGCAGTTCTTC
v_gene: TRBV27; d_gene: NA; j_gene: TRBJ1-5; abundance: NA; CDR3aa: CASSPTHPTGVGPQHF; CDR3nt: TGTGCCAGCAGTCCGACTCACCCCACGGGAGTTGGGCCCCAGCATTTT
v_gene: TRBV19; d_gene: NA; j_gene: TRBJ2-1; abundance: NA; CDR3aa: CASSILISADNEQFF; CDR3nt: TGTGCCAGTAGTATTTTGATTAGCGCGGACAATGAGCAGTTCTTC
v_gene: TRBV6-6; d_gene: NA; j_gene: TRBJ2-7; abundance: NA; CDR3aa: CASSKNNEQYF; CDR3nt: TGTGCCAGCAGTAAAAACAACGAGCAGTACTTC
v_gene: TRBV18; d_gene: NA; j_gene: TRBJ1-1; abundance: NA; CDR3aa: CASSPTGGGYTEAFF; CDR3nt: TGTGCCAGCTCACCTACCGGTGGGGGGTACACTGAAGCTTTCTTT
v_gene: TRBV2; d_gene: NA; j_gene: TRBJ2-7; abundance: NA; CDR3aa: CASRGGQVPYEQYF; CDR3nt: TGTGCCAGCAGAGGTGGGCAGGTTCCCTACGAGCAGTACTTC
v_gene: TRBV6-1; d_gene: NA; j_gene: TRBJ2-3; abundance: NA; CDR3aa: CASSEIGRDTQYF; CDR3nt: TGTGCCAGCAGTGAAATTGGCAGGGATACGCAGTATTTT
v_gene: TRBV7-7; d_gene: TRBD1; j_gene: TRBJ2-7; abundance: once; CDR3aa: CASSLFQGEYEQYF; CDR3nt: TGTGCTAGCAGCTTATTCCAGGGGGAATACGAGCAGTACTTC
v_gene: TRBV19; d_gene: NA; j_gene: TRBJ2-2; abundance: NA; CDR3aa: CASMVETRSGELFF; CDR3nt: TGTGCCAGTATGGTAGAAACCCGTTCCGGGGAGCTGTTTTTT
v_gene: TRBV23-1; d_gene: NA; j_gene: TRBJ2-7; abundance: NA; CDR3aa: CASSQRPDTYEQYF; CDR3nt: TGCGCCAGCAGTCAGCGACCGGACACGTACGAGCAGTACTTC
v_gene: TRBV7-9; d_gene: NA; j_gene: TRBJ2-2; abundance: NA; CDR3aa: CSSNSLAEGTGELFF; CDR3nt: TGTTCCAGCAACTCACTAGCCGAGGGGACCGGGGAGCTGTTTTTT
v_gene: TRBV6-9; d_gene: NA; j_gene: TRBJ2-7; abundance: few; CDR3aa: CASSYRTFGGIPYEQYF; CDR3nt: TGTGCCAGCAGTTATCGAACCTTTGGGGGGATACCCTACGAGCAGTACTTC
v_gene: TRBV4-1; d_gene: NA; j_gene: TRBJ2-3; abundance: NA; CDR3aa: CASSQQVSGTDTQYF; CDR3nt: TGCGCCAGCAGCCAACAGGTGTCTGGGACAGATACGCAGTATTTT
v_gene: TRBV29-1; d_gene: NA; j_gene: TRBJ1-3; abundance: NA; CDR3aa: CSVENPEGGNTIYF; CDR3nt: TGCAGCGTTGAGAATCCGGAGGGTGGAAACACCATATATTTT
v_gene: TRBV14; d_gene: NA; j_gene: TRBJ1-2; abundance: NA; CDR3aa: CASSQRHEGYTF; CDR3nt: TGTGCCAGCAGCCAAAGACATGAGGGCTACACCTTC
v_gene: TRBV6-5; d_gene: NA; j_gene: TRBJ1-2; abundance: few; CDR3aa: CASRKQGIGYGYTF; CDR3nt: TGTGCCAGCCGAAAACAGGGAATCGGGTATGGCTACACCTTC
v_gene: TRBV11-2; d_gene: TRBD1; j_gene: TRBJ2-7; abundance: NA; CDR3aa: CASSLETGPLYEQYF; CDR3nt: TGTGCCAGCAGCTTAGAGACAGGGCCCCTCTACGAGCAGTACTTC
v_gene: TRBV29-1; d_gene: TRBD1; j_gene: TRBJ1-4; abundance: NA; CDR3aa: CSARDRDNEKLFF; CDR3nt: TGCAGCGCCCGGGACAGAGATAATGAAAAACTGTTTTTT
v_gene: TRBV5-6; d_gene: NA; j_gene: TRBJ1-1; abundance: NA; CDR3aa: CASSFQGLGTEAFF; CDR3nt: TGTGCCAGCAGCTTTCAGGGATTGGGGACTGAAGCTTTCTTT
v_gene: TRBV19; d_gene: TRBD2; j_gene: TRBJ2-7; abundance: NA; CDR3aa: CASSGLAGGSSYEQYF; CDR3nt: TGTGCCAGTAGCGGACTAGCGGGGGGGAGCTCCTACGAGCAGTACTTC
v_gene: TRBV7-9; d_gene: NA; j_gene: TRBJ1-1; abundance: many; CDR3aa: CASTLRRNTEAFF; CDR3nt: TGTGCCAGCACCTTACGGAGGAACACTGAAGCTTTCTTT
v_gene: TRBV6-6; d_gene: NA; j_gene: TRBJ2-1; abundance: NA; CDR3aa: CASSYTHSNEQFF; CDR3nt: TGTGCCAGCAGTTATACCCACTCGAATGAGCAGTTCTTC
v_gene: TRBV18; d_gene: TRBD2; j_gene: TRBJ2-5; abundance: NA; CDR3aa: CASSRSLSGGRQETQYF; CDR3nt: TGTGCCAGCTCACGGTCCCTAAGCGGGGGGAGACAAGAGACCCAGTACTTC
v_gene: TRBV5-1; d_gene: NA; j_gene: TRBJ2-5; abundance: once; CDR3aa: CASSQGRAGETQYF; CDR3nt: TGCGCCAGCTCGCAGGGGCGGGCAGGAGAGACCCAGTACTTC
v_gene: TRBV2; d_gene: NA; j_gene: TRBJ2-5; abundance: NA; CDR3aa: CASSWLASQETQYF; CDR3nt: TGTGCCAGCAGTTGGTTAGCGAGCCAAGAGACCCAGTACTTC
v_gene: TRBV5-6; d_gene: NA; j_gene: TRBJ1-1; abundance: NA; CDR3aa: CASSFRSIKNTEAFF; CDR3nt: TGTGCCAGCAGCTTTCGGTCCATTAAGAACACTGAAGCTTTCTTT
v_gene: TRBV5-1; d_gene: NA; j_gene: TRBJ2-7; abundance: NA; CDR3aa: CASSLRESSYEQYF; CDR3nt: TGCGCCAGCAGCTTGAGGGAGAGCTCCTACGAGCAGTACTTC
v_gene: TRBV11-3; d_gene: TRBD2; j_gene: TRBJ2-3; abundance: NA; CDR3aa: CASSQGGAGGAYF; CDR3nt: TGTGCCAGCAGCCAAGGAGGAGCGGGGGGCGCGTATTTT
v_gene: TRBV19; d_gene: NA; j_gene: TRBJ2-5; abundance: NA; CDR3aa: CASSIWQEGGETQYF; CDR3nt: TGTGCCAGTAGTATCTGGCAGGAAGGAGGGGAGACCCAGTACTTC
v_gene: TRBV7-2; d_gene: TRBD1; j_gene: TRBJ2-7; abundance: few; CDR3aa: CASSLDGTGFTYEQYF; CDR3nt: TGTGCCAGCAGCTTAGACGGGACAGGGTTTACCTACGAGCAGTACTTC
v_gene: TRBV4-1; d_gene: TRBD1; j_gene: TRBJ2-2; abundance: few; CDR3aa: CASSQDMGQGHTGELFF; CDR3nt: TGCGCCAGCAGCCAAGATATGGGACAGGGTCACACCGGGGAGCTGTTTTTT
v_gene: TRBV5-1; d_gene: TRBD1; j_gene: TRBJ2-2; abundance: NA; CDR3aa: CASSFTGGTGELFF; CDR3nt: TGCGCCAGCAGCTTTACAGGGGGGACCGGGGAGCTGTTTTTT
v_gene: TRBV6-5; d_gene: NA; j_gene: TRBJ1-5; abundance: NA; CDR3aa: CASSYPEGGGPQHF; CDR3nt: TGTGCCAGCAGTTACCCCGAGGGCGGGGGGCCCCAGCATTTT
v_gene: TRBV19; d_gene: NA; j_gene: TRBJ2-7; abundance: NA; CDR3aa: CASSMGRGQYEQYF; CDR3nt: TGTGCCAGTAGTATGGGCAGGGGACAATACGAGCAGTACTTC
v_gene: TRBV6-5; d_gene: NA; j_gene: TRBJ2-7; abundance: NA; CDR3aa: CASSPGIWIYEQYF; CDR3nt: TGTGCCAGCAGCCCCGGGATTTGGATCTACGAGCAGTACTTC
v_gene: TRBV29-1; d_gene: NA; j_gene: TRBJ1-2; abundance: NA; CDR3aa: CSVERGNLGARGYTF; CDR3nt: TGCAGCGTTGAGAGAGGGAATCTGGGTGCACGTGGCTACACCTTC
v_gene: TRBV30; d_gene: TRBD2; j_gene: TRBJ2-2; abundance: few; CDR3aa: CAWSVLSGRVTGELFF; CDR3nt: TGTGCCTGGAGTGTACTCAGCGGGAGGGTAACCGGGGAGCTGTTTTTT
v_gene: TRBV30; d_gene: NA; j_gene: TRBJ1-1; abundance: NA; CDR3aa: CAWSGGGRTFF; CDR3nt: TGTGCCTGGAGTGGGGGGGGACGAACTTTCTTT
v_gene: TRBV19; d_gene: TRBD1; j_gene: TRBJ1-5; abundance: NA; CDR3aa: CASSLGTDRGQNQPQHF; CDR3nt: TGTGCCAGTAGCTTGGGCACCGACAGGGGGCAAAATCAGCCCCAGCATTTT
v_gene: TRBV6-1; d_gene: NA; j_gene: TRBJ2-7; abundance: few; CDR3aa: CASRLGTSSDYEQYF; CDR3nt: TGTGCCAGCAGATTAGGCACGTCATCGGACTACGAGCAGTACTTC